This passage covers 31 T cell receptor beta chains from one sample sequenced in a study of blood T cell repertoires in COVID-19. Generated by immunoSEQ multiplex PCR, the TCRdb table keeps only in-frame clones and is missing some. The profile shows hundreds of thousands of clones, over 75% of them singletons. The sequenced material came from peripheral blood. The origin of the receptors is a man aged 50 to 60 with acute or convalescent COVID-19.

In its sample, this clone was seen once. The chain has TRBV19 and TRBJ2-3; TRBD1 aligns across 10 bases. CDR3 size: 16 residues. V was clipped by 6 bases and J by 5 bases; unmatched bases: 11. The V gene's germline CDR1 is LNHDA and CDR2 SQIVND (reference sequence). In DNA form, the CDR3 reads TGTGCCAGTAGCGGGACAGGGGTGTTAGTAGGAGATACGCAGTATTTT. Its protein product is CASSGTGVLVGDTQYF. Complete variable domain (other parts from reference TRBV19 and TRBJ2-3): DGGITQSPKYLFRKEGQNVTLSCEQNLNHDAMYWYRQDPGQGLRLIYYSQIVNDFQKGDIAEGYSVSREKKESFPLTVTSAQKNPTAFYLCASSGTGVLVGDTQYFGPGTRLTVL.

This chain connects TRBV7-6 to TRBJ1-5, with a weak D call TRBD1 (6 bases). V was trimmed by 2 bases and J by 2 bases, leaving 10 bases between them. CDR1 is SGHVS, CDR2 FNYEAQ, per germline. The CDR3 contains 15 residues. The CDR3: CASSLSPGGNQPQHF. The CDR3 DNA reads as TGTGCCAGCAGCTTAAGTCCAGGGGGCAATCAGCCCCAGCATTTT.

This clone has only one observation. This chain connects TRBV5-1 to TRBJ2-1; maybe TRBD2 (6 bases). This CDR3 has 15 residues. From germline, CDR1 is SGHRS and CDR2 YFSETQ. Trimming pared 4 bases from V and 6 bases from J, leaving 17 bases between. CDR3 residues: CASSPPRGAFNEQFF. DNA of the CDR3: TGCGCCAGCAGCCCCCCGCGCGGGGCGTTCAATGAGCAGTTCTTC.

The V gene is TRBV6-5, the J gene TRBJ1-2; 9 bases map to TRBD1. CDR3 length: 14 amino acids. With 5 bases clipped from V and 6 bases from J, the junction kept 7 bases outside the gene matches. In germline, CDR1 is MNHEY, CDR2 SVGAGI. For the CDR3, the DNA is TGTGCCAGCAGTCCCGGGACAGGGAAACATGGCTACACCTTC. It yields the protein CASSPGTGKHGYTF.

The V call is TRBV30, the J call TRBJ1-4; D is possibly TRBD1 (5 bases). Trimming left V 0 bases short and J 3 bases short, with 11 bases between. CDR1 and CDR2 from the germline V gene are GTSNPN and SVGIG (reference sequence). The CDR3 extends over 15 amino acids. This CDR3 reads CAWSVGGVSNEKLFF. The CDR3 region has the DNA TGTGCCTGGAGTGTAGGAGGGGTGTCTAATGAAAAACTGTTTTTT. Filled out from reference TRBV30 and TRBJ1-4, the complete variable domain reads SQTIHQWPATLVQPVGSPLSLECTVEGTSNPNLYWYRQAAGRGLQLLFYSVGIGQISSEVPQNLSASRPQDRQFILSSKKLLLSDSGFYLCAWSVGGVSNEKLFFGSGTQLSVL.

Notes on this clone: Other DNA sequences in the same sample also yield this CDR3. This chain uses TRBV7-9 with TRBJ1-2; 9 bases are a match to TRBD1. The germline gives CDR1 SEHNR, CDR2 FQNEAQ (reference sequence). V was clipped by 4 bases and J by 4 bases; unmatched bases: 1. The CDR3 loop spans 13 amino acids. Here the CDR3 reads CASSSGQGYGYTF. The DNA for the CDR3 is TGTGCCAGCAGCTCGGGACAGGGCTATGGCTACACCTTC.

The chain uses TRBV5-4 and TRBJ2-1; a weak D match, TRBD2 (6 bases). Per germline, CDR1 SGHNT and CDR2 YYREEE (reference sequence). The CDR3 runs 17 residues. V lost 4 bases and J 2 bases, leaving 19 bases between the germline ends. CDR3 sequence reads: CASSPSFASVTYNEQFF. The CDR3 region has the DNA TGTGCCAGCAGCCCCAGTTTTGCTAGCGTTACCTACAATGAGCAGTTCTTC.

This clone turned up a few times. The rearrangement uses TRBV19 and TRBJ1-2; 8 nucleotides match TRBD1. The ends lost 4 bases at V and 4 bases at J; junction bases unmatched: 8. CDR1 and CDR2 (germline): LNHDA, SQIVND (reference sequence). This CDR3 contains 15 residues. The CDR3 region is CASSTQGAAPYGYTF. As DNA, the CDR3 is TGTGCCAGTAGTACTCAGGGGGCGGCCCCCTATGGCTACACCTTC. Full variable domain (rest looked up from reference TRBV19 and TRBJ1-2): DGGITQSPKYLFRKEGQNVTLSCEQNLNHDAMYWYRQDPGQGLRLIYYSQIVNDFQKGDIAEGYSVSREKKESFPLTVTSAQKNPTAFYLCASSTQGAAPYGYTFGSGTRLTVV.

J is TRBJ2-1 and V is TRBV3-1 (or the pseudogene TRBV3-2), with 8 bases lining up with TRBD1. V gave up 3 bases and J gave up 5 bases; unmatched junction bases: 0. The CDR3 extends over 13 amino acids. Germline-derived CDR1 and CDR2 are LGHDT and YNNKEL (reference sequence). The DNA for the CDR3 is TGTGCCAGCAGCCAGACAGGGGACAATGAGCAGTTCTTC. This sequence encodes CASSQTGDNEQFF.

V gene TRBV30 combines with J gene TRBJ1-1; D is uncertain. The CDR3 is 13 residues long. V lost 3 bases and J 5 bases, leaving 13 bases between the germline ends. Germline CDR1 reads GTSNPN; CDR2 reads SVGIG (reference sequence). The CDR3 DNA is TGTGCCTGGAGCGTTCATTCTAATACTGAAGCTTTCTTT. Residues: CAWSVHSNTEAFF.

V gene TRBV7-2 combines with J gene TRBJ1-1, with D unresolved. CDR1 and CDR2 from the germline V gene are SGHTA and FQGNSA. The CDR3 sequence is 13 residues long. V lost 6 bases, J lost 1 base, and 9 bases lay in between. The CDR3 DNA follows: TGTGCCAGCAGTACTGGGCCGAACACTGAAGCTTTCTTT. Its protein product is CASSTGPNTEAFF.

The V call is TRBV6-1, the J call TRBJ2-7; 10 positions match TRBD2. The junction had 4 bases not matched to a gene; V was cut back by 3 bases and J by 2 bases. CDR1 is MNHNS and CDR2 is SASEGT in the germline V gene. The CDR3 has 15 amino acids. CDR3 DNA sequence: TGTGCCAGCAGTGATCCGGGACTAGCGACCTACGAGCAGTACTTC. This sequence encodes CASSDPGLATYEQYF.

This clone was seen only once. The chain carries TRBV30 and TRBJ2-5, with 7 bases identical to TRBD2. From germline, CDR1 is GTSNPN and CDR2 SVGIG (reference sequence). The V gene end was trimmed by 2 bases and the J gene end by 2 bases; junction bases not matched to a gene: 5. This CDR3 spans 14 amino acids. The CDR3 DNA sequence: TGTGCCTGGAGTCTGGGGGGGAGGCAAGAGACCCAGTACTTC. It yields the protein CAWSLGGRQETQYF. The full variable domain, with the rest looked up from reference TRBV30 and TRBJ2-5, is SQTIHQWPATLVQPVGSPLSLECTVEGTSNPNLYWYRQAAGRGLQLLFYSVGIGQISSEVPQNLSASRPQDRQFILSSKKLLLSDSGFYLCAWSLGGRQETQYFGPGTRLLVL.

The chain combines TRBV4-1 with TRBJ1-6; D uncertain. The CDR3 has 16 amino acids. The ends were cut back, 1 base at V and 0 bases at J, with 7 bases in the middle. Germline CDR1 MGHRA, CDR2 YSYEKL. CDR3 in DNA: TGCGCCAGCAGCCAAGCTTTGAGCTCCTATAATTCACCCCTCCACTTT. This sequence encodes CASSQALSSYNSPLHF.

The genes are TRBV18 and TRBJ1-4; D ambiguous. The V gene's germline CDR1 is KGHSH and CDR2 LQKENI. Trimming left V 0 bases short and J 5 bases short, with 10 bases between. The CDR3 extends over 15 amino acids. The CDR3: CASSPPNSDNEKLFF. The CDR3 DNA reads as TGTGCCAGCTCACCACCAAATAGCGACAATGAAAAACTGTTTTTT.

V usage is TRBV29-1 and J usage is TRBJ1-2; 7 positions match TRBD1. From germline, CDR1 is SQVTM and CDR2 ANQGSEA. With V trimmed by 6 bases and J by 10 bases, 11 bases remained unmatched. This CDR3 has 12 residues. The CDR3 protein is CSVAGTEVDYTF. The CDR3 bases are TGCAGCGTGGCCGGGACAGAGGTGGACTACACCTTC.

This clone appeared once. The chain joins TRBV30 to TRBJ1-6; D not certain. CDR1 and CDR2 from the germline V gene are GTSNPN and SVGIG (reference sequence). This CDR3 is 13 amino acids long. V was shortened by 4 bases and J by 7 bases, with 11 bases between the two germline ends. DNA of the CDR3: TGTGCCTGGACGATAGTTGAGAATTCACCCCTCCACTTT. As protein: CAWTIVENSPLHF.

This clone showed up just once. The V gene is TRBV7-9, the J gene TRBJ1-2; 10 bases are a match to TRBD1. The trim removed 2 bases at V and 1 base at J, leaving 7 bases unmatched. The length of the CDR3 is 17 residues. Germline V gene lookup returns CDR1 SEHNR and CDR2 FQNEAQ (reference sequence). This chain's CDR3 is CASSLLPGTGVNYGYTF. DNA for the CDR3: TGTGCCAGCAGCTTACTTCCCGGGACAGGGGTTAACTATGGCTACACCTTC.

On this clone itself: Other DNA sequences from this sample encode an identical CDR3 as well. The chain uses TRBV9 and TRBJ1-3; 7 bases are a match to TRBD1. Per the germline V gene, CDR1 is SGDLS and CDR2 is YYNGEE. V shed 0 bases, J shed 4 bases, and the junction held 7 bases outside the gene matches. This CDR3 is 16 amino acids long. CDR3 nucleotide sequence: TGTGCCAGCAGCGTAGCTACAGGGGAAGCAGGAAACACCATATATTTT. This codes for CASSVATGEAGNTIYF.

The sample holds many counts of this clone. CDR3: CASSQAVGQPQHF. The CDR3 DNA sequence: TGTGCCAGCAGCCAGGCGGTAGGTCAGCCCCAGCATTTT. The J gene is TRBJ1-5, the V gene TRBV14; no clear D gene. Trimming shortened V by 3 bases and J by 6 bases, and 9 bases separated the two germline ends. From germline, CDR1 is SGHDN and CDR2 FVKESK. CDR3 length: 13 amino acids.

The chain uses TRBV3-1 (or the pseudogene TRBV3-2) and TRBJ1-2; no firm D call. Trimming stripped 0 bases from V and 4 bases from J, with 9 bases between. This CDR3 region has 14 residues. The germline V gene encodes CDR1 LGHDT and CDR2 YNNKEL (reference sequence). The CDR3 DNA reads TGTGCCAGCAGCCAAGATGAGGCGGCCTATGGCTACACCTTC. Residues: CASSQDEAAYGYTF.

The chain combines TRBV7-3 with TRBJ2-1, with 7 bases that match TRBD1. The junction had 2 bases not matched to a gene; V was cut back by 4 bases and J by 5 bases. The V gene's germline CDR1 is SGHTA and CDR2 FQGTGA. The CDR3 is 13 amino acids. The CDR3 coding sequence is TGTGCCAGCAGCTCCGGACAGGACAATGAGCAGTTCTTC. Its protein product is CASSSGQDNEQFF. Full variable domain (outside the CDR3, taken from reference TRBV7-3 and TRBJ2-1): GAGVSQTPSNKVTEKGKYVELRCDPISGHTALYWYRQSLGQGPEFLIYFQGTGAADDSGLPNDRFFAVRPEGSVSTLKIQRTERGDSAVYLCASSSGQDNEQFFGPGTRLTVL.

The chain has TRBV2 and TRBJ2-5, with D possibly being TRBD2 (7 bases). Germline CDR1 is SNHLY and CDR2 is FYNNEI. The CDR3 has 14 amino acids. V was clipped by 11 bases and J by 4 bases, with 20 bases between them. CDR3 loop: CAGTPRGGGETQYF. CDR3 nucleotides: TGTGCCGGAACTCCGAGGGGGGGAGGAGAGACCCAGTACTTC.

This chain joins TRBV5-4 and TRBJ1-1; 7 bases fit TRBD1. CDR1 is SGHNT and CDR2 is YYREEE in the germline V gene (reference sequence). The CDR3 has 14 residues. With V trimmed by 6 bases and J by 0 bases, 5 bases remained unmatched. CDR3 residues: CASTKGAMNTEAFF. CDR3 sequence (DNA): TGTGCCAGCACTAAGGGGGCCATGAACACTGAAGCTTTCTTT. The full variable domain, with the rest looked up from reference TRBV5-4 and TRBJ1-1, is ETGVTQSPTHLIKTRGQQVTLRCSSQSGHNTVSWYQQALGQGPQFIFQYYREEENGRGNFPPRFSGLQFPNYSSELNVNALELDDSALYLCASTKGAMNTEAFFGQGTRLTVV.

V usage is TRBV4-1 and J usage is TRBJ1-5; tentatively, D is TRBD1 (5 bases). This CDR3 contains 16 residues. CDR1 and CDR2 (germline): MGHRA, YSYEKL. Trimming stripped 0 bases from V and 4 bases from J, with 13 bases between. CDR3: CASSQDGGRANQPQHF. CDR3 in DNA: TGCGCCAGCAGCCAAGACGGTGGCAGGGCTAATCAGCCCCAGCATTTT.

The chain recombines TRBV19 with TRBJ1-1, with D perhaps TRBD1 (5 bases). Germline CDR1 LNHDA, CDR2 SQIVND (reference sequence). Trimming shortened V by 8 bases and J by 5 bases, and 9 bases separated the two germline ends. This CDR3 is 11 amino acids long. The CDR3 DNA sequence: TGTGCCAGTGCAGGGTTAACTGAAGCTTTCTTT. It encodes CASAGLTEAFF.

As for this clone: This sample also contains other DNA sequences that code for the same CDR3. J is TRBJ1-6 and V is TRBV14; D gene unclear. Trimming stripped 1 base from V and 6 bases from J, with 7 bases between. The CDR3 totals 14 residues. Germline CDR1 and CDR2: SGHDN and FVKESK. The DNA for the CDR3 is TGTGCCAGCAGCCAAGGGAGACTTAATTCACCCCTCCACTTT. The encoded protein is CASSQGRLNSPLHF.

The chain combines TRBV4-1 with TRBJ1-2; TRBD1 is a possible D gene (6 bases). This CDR3 region has 16 residues. Per the germline V gene, CDR1 is MGHRA and CDR2 is YSYEKL. Trimming took 4 bases from V and 1 from J, leaving 16 bases between them. CDR3 protein: CASSLIRGGVNYGYTF. CDR3 coding DNA: TGCGCCAGCAGCCTCATTAGGGGGGGAGTTAACTATGGCTACACCTTC.

The chain carries TRBV19 and TRBJ1-5; the D gene is possibly TRBD1 (5 bases). The CDR3 has 15 residues. V was cut by 3 bases and J by 8 bases, with 17 bases left in between. CDR1 is LNHDA and CDR2 is SQIVND in the germline V gene (reference sequence). Here the CDR3 reads CASSIVGHVGEPQHF. CDR3 nucleotide sequence: TGTGCCAGTAGTATTGTCGGACACGTTGGGGAGCCCCAGCATTTT.

This rearrangement joins TRBV4-1 to TRBJ2-3, with unresolved D. The germline V gene has CDR1 MGHRA and CDR2 YSYEKL. This CDR3 region has 14 residues. The germline V and J ends were trimmed by 2 bases and 8 bases, with 14 bases remaining between them. In nucleotides, the CDR3 is TGCGCCAGCAGCCAACGCCCGGAGAGACTTACGCAGTATTTT. As protein: CASSQRPERLTQYF.

The V call is TRBV4-1, the J call TRBJ1-1, with D uncertain. The CDR3 runs to 14 residues. The V end was cut by 1 base, the J end by 4 bases, with 10 bases between. CDR1 and CDR2 from the germline V gene are MGHRA and YSYEKL. The CDR3 DNA follows: TGCGCCAGCAGCCAAGCGAGGGAGTCCACTGAAGCTTTCTTT. It specifies CASSQARESTEAFF.